This TCR beta chain was retrieved from a study of blood T cell repertoires in COVID-19. The wider study: Both acute and convalescent COVID-19 samples were obtained from the United States, Italy and Spain. Sources were T cells, B-cell-depleted T cells, or PBMCs; the material itself was cDNA or gDNA.

In the original processing: The authors estimated nucleated cell counts from reference gene primer amplification. This table comes from immunoSEQ multiplex PCR, and its TCRdb copy is limited to in-frame clones, with some not included. The V and J calls and clone size were taken over from that table, and D and trimming were inferred from the DNA. The sample consists of some 130,000 clones, 75% to 90% of them appearing once. With V trimmed by 3 bases and J by 1 base, 1 base remained unmatched. The CDR3 totals 14 residues. Germline CDR1 reads LNHNV; CDR2 reads YYDKDF (reference sequence). The chain links TRBV15 to TRBJ1-2; 8 positions agree with TRBD1. The sequence derives from an older man with acute or convalescent COVID-19. Sequences were obtained from peripheral blood. CDR3 sequence: CATSRDRDNYGYTF. The CDR3 coding sequence is TGTGCCACCAGCAGGGACAGGGATAACTATGGCTACACCTTC.